The 18 T cell receptor beta chains listed next were all sequenced from one sample in a study of T cells in lung cancer brain metastases. The table came from immunoSEQ multiplex PCR; TCRdb's copy has only in-frame clones and leaves some out. The data show 3,200 or so clones, 86% seen once. Sequences were obtained from tumor tissue from the primary lung tumor. The source of these receptors is a woman in her forties or fifties with non-small cell lung cancer.

CDR3 DNA sequence: TGTGCCTCACTGGAGGGGAAAACCAAAAACATTCAGTACTTC. As protein: CASLEGKTKNIQYF. The chain has TRBV28 and TRBJ2-4, with D possibly TRBD2 on 6 matching bases. From germline, CDR1 is MDHEN and CDR2 SYDVKM. Trimming removed 11 bases at V and 2 bases at J, with 16 bases between. The length of the CDR3 is 14 residues.

This CDR3 reads CASSLEQAYTF. The CDR3 DNA is TGTGCCAGCAGTTTGGAACAGGCCTACACCTTC. The chain has TRBV28 and TRBJ1-2; tentatively, D is TRBD1 (5 bases). The CDR3 has 11 amino acids. Germline V gene sequence: CDR1 MDHEN, CDR2 SYDVKM. Trimming pared 3 bases from V and 10 bases from J, leaving 9 bases between.

About this clone: This same CDR3 is encoded by further DNA sequences in the sample. The chain has TRBV5-8 and TRBJ1-5; D is possibly TRBD1 (6 bases). Trimming cost V 1 base and J 6 bases, with 8 bases left between them. Germline V gene lookup returns CDR1 SGHTS and CDR2 YDEGEE. The CDR3 is 13 amino acids. CDR3 loop: CASSLTGSQPQHF. As DNA, the CDR3 is TGTGCCAGCAGCTTGACAGGGAGTCAGCCCCAGCATTTT.

This chain connects TRBV6-5 to TRBJ1-1; the D is unclear. The CDR3 sequence is 11 residues long. Per germline, CDR1 MNHEY and CDR2 SVGAGI. Trimming pared 7 bases from V and 8 bases from J, leaving 11 bases between. The CDR3 is CASTFAGEAFF. In nucleotides, the CDR3 is TGTGCCAGCACTTTTGCCGGCGAAGCTTTCTTT.

The chain uses TRBV5-1 and TRBJ1-2, with TRBD1 matching over 10 bases. Trimming removed 4 bases from V and 9 bases from J; junction bases left unmatched: 3. This CDR3 is 12 amino acids long. The germline gives CDR1 SGHRS, CDR2 YFSETQ. This CDR3 reads CASSTGQGSYTF. The CDR3, as DNA: TGCGCCAGCAGCACGGGACAGGGGAGCTACACCTTC.

The rearrangement joins TRBV29-1 to TRBJ1-2, with 8 nucleotides matching TRBD1. The CDR3 runs 13 residues. In germline, CDR1 is SQVTM, CDR2 ANQGSEA. V was pared by 6 bases and J by 8 bases, with 11 bases of the junction left unmatched. The CDR3 is CSVLRQGAQGYTF. For the CDR3, the DNA is TGCAGCGTCCTCCGGCAGGGGGCACAGGGCTACACCTTC.

The J gene is TRBJ2-3, the V gene TRBV14; D gene uncertain. The germline V gene encodes CDR1 SGHDN and CDR2 FVKESK. Trimming pared 4 bases from V and 2 bases from J, leaving 13 bases between. This CDR3 has 15 residues. The CDR3 spells CASSPRPGYTDTQYF. CDR3 sequence (DNA): TGTGCCAGCAGCCCTCGTCCAGGATACACAGATACGCAGTATTTT.

The rearrangement uses TRBV7-2 and TRBJ2-7; no clear D gene. The V end was cut by 1 base, the J end by 2 bases, with 12 bases between. Germline CDR1 reads SGHTA; CDR2 reads FQGNSA. The CDR3 is 15 amino acids. The CDR3 DNA sequence: TGTGCCAGCAGCTTAGGAGAGTCGGCCCCCTACGAGCAGTACTTC. Translated, it gives CASSLGESAPYEQYF.

The CDR3 nucleotides read TGTGCCAGCAGCTTAGGGGTCTCTGGGGCCAACGTCCTGACTTTC. Its protein is CASSLGVSGANVLTF. This chain joins TRBV7-2 and TRBJ2-6, with D unresolved. V lost 1 base and J 0 bases, leaving 4 bases between the germline ends. The length of the CDR3 is 15 residues. Germline V gives CDR1 SGHTA, CDR2 FQGNSA. Using reference TRBV7-2 and TRBJ2-6 for the parts outside the CDR3, the full variable domain is GAGVSQSPSNKVTEKGKDVELRCDPISGHTALYWYRQSLGQGLEFLIYFQGNSAPDKSGLPSDRFSAERTGGSVSTLTIQRTQQEDSAVYLCASSLGVSGANVLTFGAGSRLTVL.

This clone has more than one count but fewer than ten. This chain connects TRBV7-2 to TRBJ1-4, with 11 bases aligning to TRBD1. CDR1 and CDR2 (germline): SGHTA, FQGNSA. The CDR3 is 16 amino acids. The trim removed 5 bases at V and 7 bases at J, leaving 9 bases unmatched. The CDR3 DNA reads TGTGCCAGCAGCCGCCCTCCCGGACAGGGGGCTGAAAAACTGTTTTTT. As protein: CASSRPPGQGAEKLFF.

The V and J genes are TRBV2 and TRBJ1-2, with unresolved D. V dropped 7 bases and J dropped 2 bases, with 11 bases sitting between them. The CDR3 loop spans 13 amino acids. Per germline, CDR1 SNHLY and CDR2 FYNNEI. CDR3 region: CASNAAGNYGYTF. In DNA, the CDR3 is TGTGCCAGCAATGCGGCGGGAAACTATGGCTACACCTTC. Filled out from reference TRBV2 and TRBJ1-2, the complete variable domain reads EPEVTQTPSHQVTQMGQEVILRCVPISNHLYFYWYRQILGQKVEFLVSFYNNEISEKSEIFDDQFSVERPDGSNFTLKIRSTKLEDSAMYFCASNAAGNYGYTFGSGTRLTVV.

With regard to this clone: One junction end does not reproduce the germline sequence, and a read error may be involved. This specimen includes other DNA sequences encoding the same CDR3. The chain combines TRBV11-3 with TRBJ2-3, with 14 bases matching TRBD2. Germline CDR1 and CDR2: SGHNT and YENEEA. This CDR3 spans 16 amino acids. For the CDR3, the DNA is TGTGCCAGCAGCTCCGGACTAGCGGGGGGACAAGATACACAGTATTTT. Translation gives CASSSGLAGGQDTQYF. The full variable domain, with the rest looked up from reference TRBV11-3 and TRBJ2-3, is EAGVVQSPRYKIIEKKQPVAFWCNPISGHNTLYWYLQNLGQGPELLIRYENEEAVDDSQLPKDRFSAERLKGVDSTLKIQPAELGDSAVYLCASSSGLAGGQDTQYFGPGTRLTVL.

The genes are TRBV6-1 and TRBJ1-5, with D unresolved. Trimming stripped 6 bases from V and 4 bases from J, with 13 bases between. The germline CDR1 and CDR2 sequences are MNHNS and SASEGT. This CDR3 has 14 amino acids. The DNA of the CDR3 is TGTGCCAGCAGCGCCCCTAAACCGAATCAGCCCCAGCATTTT. As protein: CASSAPKPNQPQHF.

This clone has just a few counts. The CDR3 region has the DNA TGTGCCAGCAGCTCACAGGGGGGTAATTCACCCCTCCACTTT. Translated: CASSSQGGNSPLHF. V usage is TRBV7-6 and J usage is TRBJ1-6, with 8 nucleotides matching TRBD1. Looked up from germline, CDR1 is SGHVS and CDR2 is FNYEAQ. This CDR3 comprises 14 residues. Losses at the gene ends were 4 bases for V and 6 bases for J; bases not matched to a gene: 2.

The chain joins TRBV9 to TRBJ2-1, with 10 bases matching TRBD2. The CDR3 covers 15 residues. The germline V gene has CDR1 SGDLS and CDR2 YYNGEE. The ends lost 2 bases at V and 8 bases at J; junction bases unmatched: 7. CDR3 protein: CASSVQAGGTHEQFF. The CDR3 nucleotides are TGTGCCAGCAGCGTTCAAGCGGGGGGGACCCATGAGCAGTTCTTC. Full variable domain (remainder filled in from reference TRBV9 and TRBJ2-1): DSGVTQTPKHLITATGQRVTLRCSPRSGDLSVYWYQQSLDQGLQFLIQYYNGEERAKGNILERFSAQQFPDLHSELNLSSLELGDSALYFCASSVQAGGTHEQFFGPGTRLTVL.

This rearrangement joins TRBV2 to TRBJ1-4, with D tentatively TRBD1 (6 bases). This CDR3 has 12 residues. V lost 4 bases, J lost 8 bases, and 8 bases lay in between. Germline lookup yields CDR1 SNHLY and CDR2 FYNNEI. Written as DNA, the CDR3 is TGTGCCAGCAGTGGGGGGACAGAAAAACTGTTTTTT. Protein product: CASSGGTEKLFF.

The rearrangement joins TRBV14 to TRBJ1-1; unclear D gene. CDR1 and CDR2 (germline): SGHDN, FVKESK. This CDR3 spans 12 amino acids. With 0 bases removed from V and 5 bases from J, the gap between germline ends came to 4 bases. The CDR3 loop reads CASSQELTEAFF. The CDR3 DNA reads as TGTGCCAGCAGCCAAGAGTTGACTGAAGCTTTCTTT.

This clone was counted a few times. The J gene is TRBJ1-5, the V gene TRBV18; no clear D. V lost 5 bases and J lost 5, with 7 bases in between. Germline V gives CDR1 KGHSH, CDR2 LQKENI. The CDR3 is 12 amino acids. In DNA form, the CDR3 reads TGTGCCAGCTCATATGAGGATCAGCCCCAGCATTTT. Its translation is CASSYEDQPQHF.